This TCR beta chain comes out of a study of cytomegalovirus exposure and HLA in healthy donors. Study information: T cells numbering around 190 million yielded 95 million to 140 million unique TCR beta sequences in an earlier analysis. General observations from the study: The authors later found most CMV-associated TCR beta chains appeared HLA-restricted. In an earlier analysis, most TCR beta V segments were productive about 87% or about 30% of the time. With later analysis, a missense DCLRE1C variant became linked to TCR beta V- and J-gene trimming.

The CDR3 length is 13 residues. Trimming removed 0 bases at V and 6 bases at J, with 10 bases between. From germline, CDR1 is SGHRS and CDR2 YFSETQ. As concerns this clone: Its specificity is not known.

The PCR was carried out with 60 Vbeta primers and 13 Jbeta primers. Measured with immunoSEQ multiplex PCR; TCRdb has only the in-frame clones, and not every one. Found here are 120,000 or so clones, 83% of them singletons; the top ten hold over 3%. The chain uses TRBV5-1 and TRBJ2-7, with D unresolved. Sequencing was performed on PBMCs. This receptor was obtained from a woman aged 40 to 50 in good health and CMV-seropositive. CDR3 nucleotide sequence: TGCGCCAGCAGCTTGGGCCCCTCGGGCGAGCAGTACTTC. Its translation is CASSLGPSGEQYF.